What follows describes a single TCR beta chain. The antigen is undetermined. The data derive from a study of shared clonotypes between healthy human individuals. The CDR3 runs to 15 residues. J was trimmed by 8 bases and V by 5 bases; bases with no gene match: 9. The germline gives CDR1 LNHNV, CDR2 YYDKDF (reference sequence). General study points: Against clonotypes common to all four donors, non-shared ones had lower generation probabilities. Naive CD4 clonotypes were shared across several donors at roughly 4.6%.

Sequenced by immunoSEQ multiplex PCR; TCRdb stores in-frame clones only, minus some. Here the sample spans about 2.4 million clones, 90% to 95% being singletons. All donors were healthy HIV-negative adults lacking recent acute infections or vaccinations. Division of CD4+ cells produced a CD45RA+ naive subset and a CD45RA-negative memory subset. Sequenced: naive CD4+ T cells from PBMCs. Specified subset: CD45RA+ positively selected. The gene calls are TRBV15 and TRBJ1-2; 12 bases agree with TRBD1. This receptor was taken from a man between 18 and 29 years old in good health. Some clones in this sample may be carry-over from other donors' samples. CDR3 in amino acids: CATSGSGQGARGYTF. CDR3 nucleotides: TGTGCCACCAGCGGTTCGGGACAGGGGGCCCGAGGCTACACCTTC.